This T cell receptor beta chain was found in a study of shared clonotypes between healthy human individuals. V shed 3 bases and J 4 bases; nucleotides not matched to a gene: 5. The CDR3 is 15 residues long. Germline V gives CDR1 MDHEN, CDR2 SYDVKM. Memory CD4+ cells were the fraction left after CD45RA+ naive selection. Some clones are missing from TCRdb's copy, which holds only in-frame ones; the method was immunoSEQ multiplex PCR. The data contain fewer than 1.6 million clones, approximately 98.5% of them singletons. Sequenced material: naive CD4+ T cells sorted from blood. Described subset: CD45RA+ positively selected. The sequence derives from a man aged 25-45 years in good health. The chain employs TRBV28 and TRBJ2-2; TRBD1 aligns across 7 bases. Here the CDR3 reads CASSLETGPTGELFF. The DNA for the CDR3 is TGTGCCAGCAGTTTGGAGACAGGGCCCACCGGGGAGCTGTTTTTT.